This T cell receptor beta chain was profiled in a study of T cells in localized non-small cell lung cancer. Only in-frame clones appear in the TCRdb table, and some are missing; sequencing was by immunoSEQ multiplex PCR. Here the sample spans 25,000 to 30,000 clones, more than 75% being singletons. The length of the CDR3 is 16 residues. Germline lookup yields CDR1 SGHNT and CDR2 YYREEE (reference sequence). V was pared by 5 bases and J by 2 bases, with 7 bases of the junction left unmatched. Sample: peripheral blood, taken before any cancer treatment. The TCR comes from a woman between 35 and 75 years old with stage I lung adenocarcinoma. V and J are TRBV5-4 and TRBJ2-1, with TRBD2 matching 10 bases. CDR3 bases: TGTGCCAGCAGTAAAGGACTAGCGGAGGCCTACAATGAGCAGTTCTTC. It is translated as CASSKGLAEAYNEQFF.